This T cell receptor (beta chain) was captured by sequencing in a study of blood T cell repertoires in COVID-19. The overall study: Samples of COVID-19 (acute and convalescent) were obtained from the United States, Italy and Spain.

Some clones are missing from TCRdb's copy, which holds only in-frame ones; the method was immunoSEQ multiplex PCR. The top ten hold 0.55% to 0.75% of the sample, which has 150,000 to 180,000 clones, under 85% seen once. The junction had 9 bases not matched to a gene; V was cut back by 1 base and J by 4 bases. There are 16 residues in the CDR3. Germline assignment: CDR1 SGHTA and CDR2 FQGNSA. It was during active infection that Seattle patients were enrolled and then longitudinally followed. This TCR came from a man aged 60-69 years with COVID-19, enrolled during active disease. The specimen sequenced was peripheral blood. This chain links TRBV7-2 with TRBJ1-1; 7 bases fit TRBD1. The CDR3 sequence is CASSLVASQGSTEAFF. DNA of the CDR3: TGTGCCAGCAGCTTAGTGGCTTCACAGGGGAGCACTGAAGCTTTCTTT.